The 21 T cell receptor beta chains below all came from one sample that was sequenced in a study of shared clonotypes between healthy human individuals (dated by TCRdb to 2018 to 2021). The library was generated by the immunoSEQ multiplex PCR assay. TCRdb carries this immuneACCESS record with in-frame sequences only. Its versions omit some clonotypes, under half of them owing to an unresolved V gene in the studies checked, with the rest unexplained. This sample is represented by 85,000 to 100,000 clones; approximately 63% of them were singletons. The biggest ten clones account for roughly 50% of the sample. The sample consisted of memory CD8+ T cells sorted from blood. The cell subset or site label, read with the paper, signifies: CD45RO+ cells pooled with CCR7-negative TemRA cells. The receptors derive from a man in his thirties or forties in good health.

The chain joins TRBV29-1 to TRBJ2-7; 8 nucleotides align to TRBD2. CDR3 size: 12 residues. Germline V gives CDR1 SQVTM, CDR2 ANQGSEA. Trimming at V came to 5 bases and at J to 2 bases, leaving 2 bases not matched to a gene. CDR3 nucleotide sequence: TGCAGCGTTACGGGACTAGCCTACGAGCAGTACTTC. Translating it yields CSVTGLAYEQYF.

The genes are TRBV28 and TRBJ2-7, with a possible D match to TRBD1 (5 bases). V gave up 3 bases and J gave up 2 bases, with 17 bases separating them. The CDR3 runs to 16 residues. In germline, CDR1 is MDHEN, CDR2 SYDVKM. The CDR3 reads CASSFLVGVLTYEQYF. The CDR3 nucleotides read TGTGCCAGCAGTTTCCTCGTAGGGGTATTAACCTACGAGCAGTACTTC.

This chain connects TRBV11-2 to TRBJ1-2, with D possibly TRBD1 on 5 matching bases. CDR1 SGHAT and CDR2 FQNNGV come from the germline V gene. The CDR3 extends over 16 amino acids. V was clipped by 0 bases and J by 5 bases, with 16 bases between them. The CDR3 reads CASSLDSGWSEYGYTF. The CDR3 nucleotides are TGTGCCAGCAGCTTAGATTCAGGGTGGTCGGAATATGGCTACACCTTC.

The V and J genes are TRBV7-2 and TRBJ2-3, with D unresolved. The ends were cut back, 3 bases at V and 0 bases at J, with 13 bases in the middle. The length of the CDR3 is 16 residues. The germline CDR1 and CDR2 sequences are SGHTA and FQGNSA. Here the CDR3 DNA reads TGTGCCAGCAGCTTGTTCCCACCCCCGAGCACAGATACGCAGTATTTT. It codes for CASSLFPPPSTDTQYF.

This chain links TRBV6-1 with TRBJ2-3, with D tentatively TRBD2 (5 bases). Germline V gene lookup returns CDR1 MNHNS and CDR2 SASEGT. This CDR3 contains 14 residues. Trimming stripped 4 bases from V and 2 bases from J, with 10 bases between. This chain's CDR3 is CASSGGLDTDTQYF. CDR3 bases: TGTGCCAGCAGTGGAGGACTGGACACAGATACGCAGTATTTT.

The genes are TRBV25-1 and TRBJ2-1; the match to TRBD1 covers 10 bases. Germline CDR1 and CDR2: MGHDK and SYGVNS. V lost 8 bases, J lost 7 bases, and 5 bases stayed unmatched. The CDR3 is made up of 13 amino acids. For the CDR3, the DNA is TGTGCCAGCCGGGACAGGGGAAAGAATGAGCAGTTCTTC. This gives the protein CASRDRGKNEQFF.

Details on this clone: A read error may be the cause here, since a much bigger clone is one base away. Other DNA sequences from this sample encode an identical CDR3 as well. The chain couples TRBV15 to TRBJ2-5; D unresolved. The V gene lost 5 bases and the J gene lost 2 bases, with 12 bases spanning the gap. This CDR3 contains 14 residues. Germline assignment: CDR1 LNHNV and CDR2 YYDKDF (reference sequence). The CDR3 sequence: CATSQSRLQETQYF. The CDR3 coding sequence is TGTGCCACCAGCCAGAGTCGCCTACAAGAGACCCAGTACTTC.

This clone was seen only a few times. The chain carries TRBV5-4 and TRBJ2-3, with unresolved D. Deletions cut 4 bases from V and 0 bases from J, with 6 bases between. The germline V gene has CDR1 SGHNT and CDR2 YYREEE (reference sequence). The CDR3 length is 13 residues. CDR3 DNA sequence: TGTGCCAGCAGCCTGTGGAGCACAGATACGCAGTATTTT. It specifies CASSLWSTDTQYF.

In regard to this clone: With a far larger clone one base away, a read error is the likely cause. Additional DNA sequences in this sample encode the identical CDR3. This chain joins TRBV10-2 and TRBJ1-5, with D hard to call. This CDR3 contains 16 residues. The germline V gene encodes CDR1 WSHSY and CDR2 SAAADI. Trimming took off 0 bases at V and 4 bases at J, with 13 bases between the two ends. The DNA of the CDR3 is TGCGCCAGCAGTGAGTCCCCCGGGAATAGTAATCAGCCCCAGCATTTT. It encodes CASSESPGNSNQPQHF.

This chain uses TRBV6-1 with TRBJ2-3; weak D call: TRBD2 (6 bases). V dropped 7 bases and J dropped 3 bases, with 17 bases sitting between them. CDR1 and CDR2 (germline): MNHNS, SASEGT. The CDR3 spans 15 residues. CDR3 amino acids: CASKNGRRETDTQYF. CDR3 nucleotide sequence: TGTGCCAGCAAGAACGGTCGGCGGGAAACAGATACGCAGTATTTT.

Here the CDR3 DNA reads TGTGCCAGCAGGAATACAGGGGACTCTGGAAACACCATATATTTT. This encodes CASRNTGDSGNTIYF. The V and J genes are TRBV6-1 and TRBJ1-3; 7 positions match TRBD1. The germline V gene encodes CDR1 MNHNS and CDR2 SASEGT. The CDR3 covers 15 residues. With V trimmed by 6 bases and J by 0 bases, 5 bases remained unmatched.

The rearrangement joins TRBV9 to TRBJ2-2; D is perhaps TRBD1 (5 bases). The CDR3 loop spans 15 amino acids. V was pared by 4 bases and J by 0 bases, with 10 bases between. CDR1 and CDR2 from the germline V gene are SGDLS and YYNGEE. The CDR3 loop reads CASSLDRPNTGELFF. CDR3 sequence (DNA): TGTGCCAGCAGCCTAGACAGACCGAACACCGGGGAGCTGTTTTTT.

This sequence joins TRBV4-2 and TRBJ1-4, with 7 bases fitting TRBD1. This CDR3 is built from 17 residues. Germline loops: CDR1 LGHNA, CDR2 YNFKEQ. V lost 0 bases and J lost 7; bases outside the gene matches: 11. CDR3 in amino acids: CASSQDGLTGWIEKLFF. Here the CDR3 DNA reads TGTGCCAGCAGCCAAGATGGTTTGACAGGGTGGATTGAAAAACTGTTTTTT.

V usage is TRBV4-2 and J usage is TRBJ2-3; unclear D gene. CDR3 length: 13 residues. Per germline, CDR1 LGHNA and CDR2 YNFKEQ. The ends were cut back, 4 bases at V and 8 bases at J, with 13 bases in the middle. The DNA of the CDR3 is TGTGCCAGCAGCCCCACGCCATCGGGTACGCAGTATTTT. Translated: CASSPTPSGTQYF.

This clone turned up a few times. The chain is built from TRBV5-5 and TRBJ1-2; 7 positions agree with TRBD1. V lost 1 base, J lost 4 bases, and 4 bases stayed unmatched. The CDR3 totals 14 residues. CDR1 SGHKS and CDR2 YYEKEE come from the germline V gene (reference sequence). The CDR3 bases are TGTGCCAGCAGCTTGTCAGGGGGGATCTATGGCTACACCTTC. The encoded protein is CASSLSGGIYGYTF.

As concerns this clone: This may stem from a read error, because a much larger clone lies one nucleotide away. The CDR3 loop reads CASSAGTGAYEQYF. CDR3 coding DNA: TGTGCCAGCAGTGCCGGGACAGGGGCCTACGAGCAGTACTTC. The V call is TRBV27, the J call TRBJ2-7; 10 positions agree with TRBD1. This CDR3 region has 14 residues. Trimming at V came to 5 bases and at J to 2 bases, leaving 3 bases not matched to a gene. Germline V lookup: CDR1 MNHEY, CDR2 SMNVEV (reference sequence).

About this clone itself: This same CDR3 is encoded by further DNA sequences in the sample. The chain joins TRBV28 to TRBJ1-2; no clear D. CDR3 size: 11 residues. Trimming took 6 bases from V and 2 from J, leaving 4 bases between them. Germline V CDR1 and CDR2: MDHEN, SYDVKM. CDR3 region: CASSKNYGYTF. In DNA form, the CDR3 reads TGTGCCAGCAGCAAAAACTATGGCTACACCTTC.

This clone has a handful of counts. The gene calls are TRBV4-3 and TRBJ2-3; 11 bases are a match to TRBD2. The ends lost 0 bases at V and 4 bases at J; junction bases unmatched: 6. CDR3 length equals 17 residues. CDR1 and CDR2 (germline): LGHNA, YSLEER. CDR3 in amino acids: CASSQDPIAGGSDTQYF. Here the CDR3 DNA reads TGCGCCAGCAGCCAAGATCCGATAGCGGGAGGGTCAGATACGCAGTATTTT.

The chain uses TRBV18 and TRBJ2-1, with D uncertain. V gave up 2 bases and J gave up 5 bases, with 7 bases separating them. This CDR3 has 13 residues. Germline loops: CDR1 KGHSH, CDR2 LQKENI. The CDR3 protein is CASSPIQNNEQFF. In DNA form, the CDR3 reads TGTGCCAGCTCACCAATCCAGAACAATGAGCAGTTCTTC.

The count of this clone is one. The chain has TRBV4-3 and TRBJ2-2; possibly TRBD2 for D (5 bases). V was pared by 0 bases and J by 4 bases, with 9 bases between. The CDR3 length is 15 residues. In germline, CDR1 is LGHNA, CDR2 YSLEER. This CDR3 is CASSQDPAGTGELFF. The DNA for the CDR3 is TGCGCCAGCAGCCAAGACCCGGCGGGCACCGGGGAGCTGTTTTTT.

The sample holds a few counts of this clone. J is TRBJ2-5 and V is TRBV7-8; D is ambiguous. CDR3 length: 11 residues. Germline loops: CDR1 SGHVS, CDR2 FQNEAQ. V lost 8 bases, J lost 5 bases, and 9 bases lay in between. For the CDR3, the DNA is TGTGCCAGCGTCGCTCGGGAGACCCAGTACTTC. Residues: CASVARETQYF. The whole variable domain, remainder taken from reference TRBV7-8 and TRBJ2-5, is GAGVSQSPRYKVAKRGQDVALRCDPISGHVSLFWYQQALGQGPEFLTYFQNEAQLDKSGLPSDRFFAERPEGSVSTLKIQRTQQEDSAVYLCASVARETQYFGPGTRLLVL.